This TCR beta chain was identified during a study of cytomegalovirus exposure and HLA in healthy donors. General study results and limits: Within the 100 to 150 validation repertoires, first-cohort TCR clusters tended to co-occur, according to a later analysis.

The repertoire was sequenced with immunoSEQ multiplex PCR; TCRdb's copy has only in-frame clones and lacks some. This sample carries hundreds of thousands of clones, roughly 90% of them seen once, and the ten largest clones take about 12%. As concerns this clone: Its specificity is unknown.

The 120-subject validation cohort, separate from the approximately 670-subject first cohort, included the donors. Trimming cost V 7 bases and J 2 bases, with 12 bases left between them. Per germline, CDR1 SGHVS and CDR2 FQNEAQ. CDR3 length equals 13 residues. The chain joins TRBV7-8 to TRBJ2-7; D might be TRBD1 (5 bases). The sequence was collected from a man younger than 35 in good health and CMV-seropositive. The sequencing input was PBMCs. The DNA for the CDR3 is TGTGCCAGCACCGTAGGGGTGACCTACGAGCAGTACTTC. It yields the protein CASTVGVTYEQYF.